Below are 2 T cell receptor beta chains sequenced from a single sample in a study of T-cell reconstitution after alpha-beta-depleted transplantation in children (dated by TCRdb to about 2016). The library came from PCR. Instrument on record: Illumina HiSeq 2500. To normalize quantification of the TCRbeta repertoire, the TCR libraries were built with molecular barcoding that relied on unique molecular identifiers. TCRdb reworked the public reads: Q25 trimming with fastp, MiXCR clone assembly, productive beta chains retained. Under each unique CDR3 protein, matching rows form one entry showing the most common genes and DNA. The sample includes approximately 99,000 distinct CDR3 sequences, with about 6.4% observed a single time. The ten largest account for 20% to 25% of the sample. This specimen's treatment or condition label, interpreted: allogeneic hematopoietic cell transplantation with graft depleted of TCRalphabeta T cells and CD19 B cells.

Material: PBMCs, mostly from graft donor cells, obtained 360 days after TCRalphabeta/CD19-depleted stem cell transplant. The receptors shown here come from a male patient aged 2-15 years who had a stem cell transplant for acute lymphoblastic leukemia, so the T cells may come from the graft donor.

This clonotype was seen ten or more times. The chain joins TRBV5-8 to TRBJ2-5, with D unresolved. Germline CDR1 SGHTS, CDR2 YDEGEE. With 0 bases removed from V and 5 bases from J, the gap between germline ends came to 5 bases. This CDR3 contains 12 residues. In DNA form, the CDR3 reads TGTGCCAGCAGCTTGGATTGGGAGACCCAGTACTTC. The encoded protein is CASSLDWETQYF.

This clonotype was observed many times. The CDR3 region has the DNA TGTGCCAGCAGTTTATCGATCGTTGAGACCCAGTACTTC. Its translation is CASSLSIVETQYF. The chain joins TRBV27 to TRBJ2-5; D not certain. Germline V gene lookup returns CDR1 MNHEY and CDR2 SMNVEV (reference sequence). The V and J ends lost 0 bases and 5 bases respectively, with 7 bases between them. The CDR3 loop spans 13 amino acids.